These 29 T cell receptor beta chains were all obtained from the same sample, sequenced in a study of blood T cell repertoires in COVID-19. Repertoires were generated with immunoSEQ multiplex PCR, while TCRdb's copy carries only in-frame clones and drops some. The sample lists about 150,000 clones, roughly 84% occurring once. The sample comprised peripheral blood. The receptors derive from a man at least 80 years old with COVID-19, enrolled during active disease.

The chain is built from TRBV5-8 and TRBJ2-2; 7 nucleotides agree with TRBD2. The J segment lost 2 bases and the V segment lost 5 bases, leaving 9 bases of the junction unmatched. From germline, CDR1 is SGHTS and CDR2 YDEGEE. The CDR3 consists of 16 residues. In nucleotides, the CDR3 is TGTGCCAGCAGTCACACGACTAGCTTAAACACCGGGGAGCTGTTTTTT. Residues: CASSHTTSLNTGELFF.

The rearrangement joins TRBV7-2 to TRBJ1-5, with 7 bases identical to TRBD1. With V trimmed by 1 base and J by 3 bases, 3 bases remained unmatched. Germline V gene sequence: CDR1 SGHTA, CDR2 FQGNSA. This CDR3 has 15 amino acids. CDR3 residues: CASSLDRGANQPQHF. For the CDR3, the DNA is TGTGCCAGCAGCTTAGACAGGGGCGCCAATCAGCCCCAGCATTTT.

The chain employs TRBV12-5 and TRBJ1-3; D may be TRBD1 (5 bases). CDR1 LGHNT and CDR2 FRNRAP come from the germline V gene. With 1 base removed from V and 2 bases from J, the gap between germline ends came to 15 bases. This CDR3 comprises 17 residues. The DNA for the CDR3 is TGTGCTAGTGGTTTGGCCCCAATCAGGGTCCCTGGAAACACCATATATTTT. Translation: CASGLAPIRVPGNTIYF. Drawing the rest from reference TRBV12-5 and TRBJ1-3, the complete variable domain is DARVTQTPRHKVTEMGQEVTMRCQPILGHNTVFWYRQTMMQGLELLAYFRNRAPLDDSGMPKDRFSAEMPDATLATLKIQPSEPRDSAVYFCASGLAPIRVPGNTIYFGEGSWLTVV.

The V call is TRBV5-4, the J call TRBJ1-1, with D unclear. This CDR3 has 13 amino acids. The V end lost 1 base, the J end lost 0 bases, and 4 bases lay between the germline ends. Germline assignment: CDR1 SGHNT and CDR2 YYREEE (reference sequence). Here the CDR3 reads CASSLNMNTEAFF. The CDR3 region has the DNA TGTGCCAGCAGCTTGAATATGAACACTGAAGCTTTCTTT.

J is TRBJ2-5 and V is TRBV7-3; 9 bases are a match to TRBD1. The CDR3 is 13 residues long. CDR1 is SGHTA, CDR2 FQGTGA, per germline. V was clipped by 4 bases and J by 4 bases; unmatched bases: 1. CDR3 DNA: TGTGCCAGCAGCTCACAGGGGGCAGAGACCCAGTACTTC. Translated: CASSSQGAETQYF. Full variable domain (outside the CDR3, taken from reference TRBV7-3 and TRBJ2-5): GAGVSQTPSNKVTEKGKYVELRCDPISGHTALYWYRQSLGQGPEFLIYFQGTGAADDSGLPNDRFFAVRPEGSVSTLKIQRTERGDSAVYLCASSSQGAETQYFGPGTRLLVL.

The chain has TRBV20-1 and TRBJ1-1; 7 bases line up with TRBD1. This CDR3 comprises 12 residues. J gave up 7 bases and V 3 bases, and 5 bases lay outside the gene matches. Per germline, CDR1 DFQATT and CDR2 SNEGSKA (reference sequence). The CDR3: CSASGTELEAFF. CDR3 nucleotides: TGCAGTGCTAGTGGGACAGAGCTTGAAGCTTTCTTT.

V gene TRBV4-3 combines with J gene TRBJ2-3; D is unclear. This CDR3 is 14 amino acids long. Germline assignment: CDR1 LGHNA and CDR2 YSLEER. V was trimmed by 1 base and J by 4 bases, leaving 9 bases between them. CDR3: CASSQGGVADTQYF. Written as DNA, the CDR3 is TGCGCCAGCAGCCAAGGAGGAGTCGCAGATACGCAGTATTTT.

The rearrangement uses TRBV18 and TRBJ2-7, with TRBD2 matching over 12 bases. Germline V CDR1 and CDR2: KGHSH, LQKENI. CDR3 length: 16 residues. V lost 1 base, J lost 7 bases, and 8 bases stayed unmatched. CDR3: CASSPRLAGAGGEQYF. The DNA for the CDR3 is TGTGCCAGCTCACCACGACTAGCGGGGGCCGGAGGGGAGCAGTACTTC. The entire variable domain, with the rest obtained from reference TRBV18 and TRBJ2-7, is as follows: NAGVMQNPRHLVRRRGQEARLRCSPMKGHSHVYWYRQLPEEGLKFMVYLQKENIIDESGMPKERFSAEFPKEGPSILRIQQVVRGDSAAYFCASSPRLAGAGGEQYFGPGTRLTVT.

CDR3: CASSLGDRRNEKLFF. CDR3 sequence (DNA): TGCGCCAGCAGCTTGGGGGACAGACGTAATGAAAAACTGTTTTTT. This chain joins TRBV5-1 and TRBJ1-4, with TRBD1 identical over 7 bases. The J segment lost 4 bases and the V segment lost 0 bases, leaving 3 bases of the junction unmatched. Germline lookup yields CDR1 SGHRS and CDR2 YFSETQ. The CDR3 runs 15 residues. Using reference TRBV5-1 and TRBJ1-4 for the parts outside the CDR3, the full variable domain is KAGVTQTPRYLIKTRGQQVTLSCSPISGHRSVSWYQQTPGQGLQFLFEYFSETQRNKGNFPGRFSGRQFSNSRSEMNVSTLELGDSALYLCASSLGDRRNEKLFFGSGTQLSVL.

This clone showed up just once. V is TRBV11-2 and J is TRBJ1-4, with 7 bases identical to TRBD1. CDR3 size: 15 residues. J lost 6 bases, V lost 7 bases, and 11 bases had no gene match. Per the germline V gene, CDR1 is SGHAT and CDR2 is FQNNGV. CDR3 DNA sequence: TGTGCCAGCAACCGGGGGATAACAGGGGATGAAAAACTGTTTTTT. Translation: CASNRGITGDEKLFF.

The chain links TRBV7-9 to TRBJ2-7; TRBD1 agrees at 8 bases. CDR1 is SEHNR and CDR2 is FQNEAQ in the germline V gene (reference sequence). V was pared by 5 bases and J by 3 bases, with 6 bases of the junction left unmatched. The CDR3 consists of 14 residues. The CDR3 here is CASSLQGVFYEQYF. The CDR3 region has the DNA TGTGCCAGCAGCCTACAGGGGGTGTTCTACGAGCAGTACTTC.

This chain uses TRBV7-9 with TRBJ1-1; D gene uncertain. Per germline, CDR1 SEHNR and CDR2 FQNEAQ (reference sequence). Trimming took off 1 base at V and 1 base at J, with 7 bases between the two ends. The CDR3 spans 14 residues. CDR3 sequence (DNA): TGTGCCAGCAGCTTAGGTAGTTCGAACACTGAAGCTTTCTTT. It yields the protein CASSLGSSNTEAFF.

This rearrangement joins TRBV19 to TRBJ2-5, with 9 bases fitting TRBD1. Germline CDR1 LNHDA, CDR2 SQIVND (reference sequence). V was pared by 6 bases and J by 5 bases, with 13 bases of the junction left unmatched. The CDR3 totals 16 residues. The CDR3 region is CASRPNPRGTGETQYF. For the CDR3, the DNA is TGTGCCAGTAGACCTAACCCTCGCGGGACAGGGGAGACCCAGTACTTC.

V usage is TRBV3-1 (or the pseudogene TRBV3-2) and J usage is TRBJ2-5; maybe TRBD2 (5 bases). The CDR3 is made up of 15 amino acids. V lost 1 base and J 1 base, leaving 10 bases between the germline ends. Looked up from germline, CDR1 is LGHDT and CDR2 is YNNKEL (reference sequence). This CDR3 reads CASSQGGYRQETQYF. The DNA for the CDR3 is TGTGCCAGCAGCCAAGGAGGGTACCGCCAAGAGACCCAGTACTTC.

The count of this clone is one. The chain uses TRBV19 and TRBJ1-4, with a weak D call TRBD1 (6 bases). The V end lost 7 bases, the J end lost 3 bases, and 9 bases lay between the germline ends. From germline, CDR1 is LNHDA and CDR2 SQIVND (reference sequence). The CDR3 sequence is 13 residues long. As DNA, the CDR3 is TGTGCCAGTACAGGGGACGCTAATGAAAAACTGTTTTTT. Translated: CASTGDANEKLFF. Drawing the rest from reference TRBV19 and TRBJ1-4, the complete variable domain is DGGITQSPKYLFRKEGQNVTLSCEQNLNHDAMYWYRQDPGQGLRLIYYSQIVNDFQKGDIAEGYSVSREKKESFPLTVTSAQKNPTAFYLCASTGDANEKLFFGSGTQLSVL.

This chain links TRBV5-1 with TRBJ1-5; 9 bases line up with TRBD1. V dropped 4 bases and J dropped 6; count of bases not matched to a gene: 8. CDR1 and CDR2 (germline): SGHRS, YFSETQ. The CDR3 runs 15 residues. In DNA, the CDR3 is TGCGCCAGCAGCAGGACAGGGGAGTCGGGTCAGCCCCAGCATTTT. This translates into CASSRTGESGQPQHF.

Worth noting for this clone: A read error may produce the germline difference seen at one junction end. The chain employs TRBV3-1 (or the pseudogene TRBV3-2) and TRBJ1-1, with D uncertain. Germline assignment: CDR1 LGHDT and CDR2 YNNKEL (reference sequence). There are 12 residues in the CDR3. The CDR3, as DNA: TGTGCCAGCAGCCAAGAGAACAGTGAAGCTTTCTTT. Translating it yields CASSQENSEAFF.

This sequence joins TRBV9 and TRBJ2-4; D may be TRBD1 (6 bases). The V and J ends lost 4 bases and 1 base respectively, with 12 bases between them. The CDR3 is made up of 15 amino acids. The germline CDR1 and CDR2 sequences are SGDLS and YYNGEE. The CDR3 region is CASSTGQFAKNIQYF. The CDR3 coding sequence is TGTGCCAGCAGCACTGGACAGTTTGCCAAAAACATTCAGTACTTC.

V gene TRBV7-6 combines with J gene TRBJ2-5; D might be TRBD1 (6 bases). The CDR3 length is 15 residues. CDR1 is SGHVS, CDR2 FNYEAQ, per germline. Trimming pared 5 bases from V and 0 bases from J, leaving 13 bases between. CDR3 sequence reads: CASSPGQEYQETQYF. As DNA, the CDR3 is TGTGCCAGCAGCCCGGGACAAGAGTACCAAGAGACCCAGTACTTC.

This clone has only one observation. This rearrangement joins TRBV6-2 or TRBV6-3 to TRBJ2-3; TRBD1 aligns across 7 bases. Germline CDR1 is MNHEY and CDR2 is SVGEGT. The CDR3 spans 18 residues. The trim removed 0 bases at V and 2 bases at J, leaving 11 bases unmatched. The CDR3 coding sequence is TGTGCCAGCAGTTACTCCGGTGGGGCAGGGGGACCCACAGATACGCAGTATTTT. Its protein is CASSYSGGAGGPTDTQYF.

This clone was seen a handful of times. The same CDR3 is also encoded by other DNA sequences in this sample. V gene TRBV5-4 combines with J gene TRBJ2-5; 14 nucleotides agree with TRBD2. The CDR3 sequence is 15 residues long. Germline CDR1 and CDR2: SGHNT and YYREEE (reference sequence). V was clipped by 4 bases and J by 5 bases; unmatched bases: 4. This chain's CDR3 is CASSLTSGGAETQYF. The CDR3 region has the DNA TGTGCCAGCAGCCTGACTAGCGGGGGGGCGGAGACCCAGTACTTC. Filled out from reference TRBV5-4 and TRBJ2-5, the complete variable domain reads ETGVTQSPTHLIKTRGQQVTLRCSSQSGHNTVSWYQQALGQGPQFIFQYYREEENGRGNFPPRFSGLQFPNYSSELNVNALELDDSALYLCASSLTSGGAETQYFGPGTRLLVL.

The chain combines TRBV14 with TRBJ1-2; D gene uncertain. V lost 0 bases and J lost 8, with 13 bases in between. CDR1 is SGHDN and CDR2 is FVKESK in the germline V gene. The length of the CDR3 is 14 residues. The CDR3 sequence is CASSQDGYSLGYTF. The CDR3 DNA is TGTGCCAGCAGCCAAGACGGGTACTCGTTGGGCTACACCTTC.

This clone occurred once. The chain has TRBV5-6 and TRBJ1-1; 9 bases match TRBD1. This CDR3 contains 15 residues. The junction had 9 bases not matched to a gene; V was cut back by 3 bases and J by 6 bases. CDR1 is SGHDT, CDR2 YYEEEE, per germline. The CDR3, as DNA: TGTGCCAGCAGCTGGGGACAGGGTACCTTATCTGAAGCTTTCTTT. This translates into CASSWGQGTLSEAFF. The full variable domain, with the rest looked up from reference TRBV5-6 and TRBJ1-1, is DAGVTQSPTHLIKTRGQQVTLRCSPKSGHDTVSWYQQALGQGPQFIFQYYEEEERQRGNFPDRFSGHQFPNYSSELNVNALLLGDSALYLCASSWGQGTLSEAFFGQGTRLTVV.

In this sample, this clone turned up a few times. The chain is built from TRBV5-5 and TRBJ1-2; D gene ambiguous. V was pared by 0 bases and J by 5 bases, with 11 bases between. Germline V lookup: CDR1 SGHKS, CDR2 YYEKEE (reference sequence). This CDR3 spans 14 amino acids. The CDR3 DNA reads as TGTGCCAGCAGCTTGGAGGAGGGTCGGTATGGCTACACCTTC. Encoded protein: CASSLEEGRYGYTF.

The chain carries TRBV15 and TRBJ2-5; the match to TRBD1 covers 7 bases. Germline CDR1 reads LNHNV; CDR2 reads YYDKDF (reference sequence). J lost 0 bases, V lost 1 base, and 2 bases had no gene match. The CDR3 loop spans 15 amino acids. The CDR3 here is CATSRGQGDQETQYF. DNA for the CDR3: TGTGCCACCAGCAGAGGCCAGGGGGACCAAGAGACCCAGTACTTC. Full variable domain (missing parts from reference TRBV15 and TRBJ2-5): DAMVIQNPRYQVTQFGKPVTLSCSQTLNHNVMYWYQQKSSQAPKLLFHYYDKDFNNEADTPDNFQSRRPNTSFCFLDIRSPGLGDTAMYLCATSRGQGDQETQYFGPGTRLLVL.

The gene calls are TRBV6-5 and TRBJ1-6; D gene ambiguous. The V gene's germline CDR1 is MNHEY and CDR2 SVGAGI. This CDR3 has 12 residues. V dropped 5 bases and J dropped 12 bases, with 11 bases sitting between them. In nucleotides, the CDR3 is TGTGCCAGCAGTACTGGGCTTGTACCCCTCCACTTT. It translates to CASSTGLVPLHF.

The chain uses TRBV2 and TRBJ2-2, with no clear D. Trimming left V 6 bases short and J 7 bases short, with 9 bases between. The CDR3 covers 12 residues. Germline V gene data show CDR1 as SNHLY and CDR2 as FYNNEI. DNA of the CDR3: TGTGCCAGCAGATTAAGAGTCGGGGAGCTGTTTTTT. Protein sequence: CASRLRVGELFF.

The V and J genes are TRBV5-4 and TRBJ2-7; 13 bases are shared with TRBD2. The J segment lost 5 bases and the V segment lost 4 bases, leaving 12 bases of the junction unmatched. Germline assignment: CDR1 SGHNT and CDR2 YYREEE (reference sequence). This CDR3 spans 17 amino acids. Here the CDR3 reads CASSKGLAGQETHEQYF. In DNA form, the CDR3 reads TGTGCCAGCAGCAAGGGACTAGCGGGGCAGGAAACCCACGAGCAGTACTTC.

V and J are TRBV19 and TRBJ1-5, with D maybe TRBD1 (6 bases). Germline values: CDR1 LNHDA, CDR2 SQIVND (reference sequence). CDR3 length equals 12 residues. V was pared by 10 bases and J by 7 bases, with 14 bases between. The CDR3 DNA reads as TGTGCCACTAGCACAGGGCTCCAGCCCCAGCATTTT. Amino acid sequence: CATSTGLQPQHF. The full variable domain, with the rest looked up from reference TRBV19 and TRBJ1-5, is DGGITQSPKYLFRKEGQNVTLSCEQNLNHDAMYWYRQDPGQGLRLIYYSQIVNDFQKGDIAEGYSVSREKKESFPLTVTSAQKNPTAFYLCATSTGLQPQHFGDGTRLSIL.